Listed below are T cell receptor beta chains from one sample, sequenced in a study of technical replicates of blood from a few donors. Measured with immunoSEQ multiplex PCR; TCRdb has only the in-frame clones, and not every one. Among roughly 80,000 clones listed, roughly 93% were seen once. The material sequenced was T cells isolated from PBMCs. The receptors originated from a human donor in good health. Each CDR3 is given with its conserved first and last residue. A D gene is named only where the DNA matches it firmly. Clone sizes are given selectively: once, few, many, or a class where the clone is expanded.

d_gene,v_gene,j_gene,abundance,CDR3nt,CDR3aa
TRBD1,TRBV10-1,TRBJ2-5,NA,TGCGCCAGCAGTGACAGGGGGCGAGAGACCCAGTACTTC,CASSDRGRETQYF
NA,TRBV19,TRBJ2-1,NA,TGTGCCAGTAGTATGGGCAGGGAGCAGTTCTTC,CASSMGREQFF
TRBD2,TRBV5-1,TRBJ2-5,NA,TGCGCCAGCAGCTTGTTAGGCGGGAGGACTGTAGAGACCCAGTACTTC,CASSLLGGRTVETQYF
NA,TRBV7-6,TRBJ2-2,NA,TGTGCCAGCAGCTTTCAGGGTCGCACCGGGGAGCTGTTTTTT,CASSFQGRTGELFF
TRBD1,TRBV6-1,TRBJ1-5,NA,TGTGCCAGCAGTGAATACCCAGGGGGCGCGTATCAGCCCCAGCATTTT,CASSEYPGGAYQPQHF
TRBD1,TRBV13,TRBJ1-5,NA,TGTGCCAGCAGCTTCTCGCCCTCAGGGGGATATAGCAATCAGCCCCAGCATTTT,CASSFSPSGGYSNQPQHF
TRBD2,TRBV9,TRBJ2-7,NA,TGTGCCAGCAGCGTAGGCGGGAGGAGTACCGAGCAGTACTTC,CASSVGGRSTEQYF
NA,TRBV9,TRBJ1-2,NA,TGTGCCAGCAGCACCCACAGCGGGGGCTACACCTTC,CASSTHSGGYTF
NA,TRBV6-1,TRBJ1-5,NA,TGTGCCAGCAGTGAGGGAGGGGTAGTTAGCAATCAGCCCCAGCATTTT,CASSEGGVVSNQPQHF
TRBD2,TRBV28,TRBJ2-1,NA,TGTGCCAGCAGTTTATGGGGGGAGGGCAATGAGCAGTTCTTC,CASSLWGEGNEQFF
NA,TRBV10-1,TRBJ2-7,NA,TGCGCCAGCAGTGTGGCCGGGAGCGAGCAGTACTTC,CASSVAGSEQYF
TRBD1,TRBV6-5,TRBJ2-7,once,TGTGCCAGCACGCCGACAGGGGATTACTCCTACGAGCAGTACTTC,CASTPTGDYSYEQYF
NA,TRBV4-1,TRBJ2-7,once,TGCGCCAGCAGCCAAGACAGGGCTCCTAACGAGCAGTACTTC,CASSQDRAPNEQYF
NA,TRBV9,TRBJ1-2,NA,TGTGCCAGCAGCCCGAGCGGGACATCTAACTATGGCTACACCTTC,CASSPSGTSNYGYTF
NA,TRBV30,TRBJ2-5,NA,TGTGCCTGGGACAGATGGGAGACCCAGTACTTC,CAWDRWETQYF
TRBD1,TRBV29-1,TRBJ2-7,NA,TGCAGCGTTGAAGGAGACAGGGACAGGGGGCAGTACTTC,CSVEGDRDRGQYF
TRBD1,TRBV18,TRBJ1-1,NA,TGTGCCAGCTCCGCGGGAGGGGGCGATACTGAAGCTTTCTTT,CASSAGGGDTEAFF
NA,TRBV2,TRBJ2-7,NA,TGTGCCAGCAGTGAGGGCGAACAGGAGACCCACGAGCAGTACTTC,CASSEGEQETHEQYF
NA,TRBV11-2,TRBJ2-2,NA,TGTGCCAGCAGCCCCAGTTCCGGGGAGCTGTTTTTT,CASSPSSGELFF
TRBD1,TRBV27,TRBJ1-1,once,TGTGCCAGCAGTTTATCGACAGGGACACTGAACACTGAAGCTTTCTTT,CASSLSTGTLNTEAFF
TRBD1,TRBV5-5,TRBJ1-4,NA,TGTGCCAGCAGCCCCAAGGGACAGGGGGCCCGGGATGGTGAAAAACTGTTTTTT,CASSPKGQGARDGEKLFF
NA,TRBV6-5,TRBJ2-1,NA,TGTGCCAGCAGTAGCCCGCTAGCAAATGAGCAGTTCTTC,CASSSPLANEQFF
TRBD2,TRBV19,TRBJ2-7,NA,TGTGCCAGTAGTATAGATCCCACTAGCGGGATTGTCTACGAGCAGTACTTC,CASSIDPTSGIVYEQYF
TRBD1,TRBV6-5,TRBJ1-1,once,TGTGCCAGCAGTTACCAGGGGGTGAGCACTGAAGCTTTCTTT,CASSYQGVSTEAFF
NA,TRBV7-9,TRBJ1-6,NA,TGTGCCAGCAGCTTAGTGTGGGGAGATTCACCCCTCCACTTT,CASSLVWGDSPLHF
NA,TRBV10-2,TRBJ1-5,NA,TGCGCCAGCAGTGAGTCGATGCGGTATAGCAATCAGCCCCAGCATTTT,CASSESMRYSNQPQHF
NA,TRBV30,TRBJ1-1,NA,TGTGCCTGGAGTGTACTTCCAACAGGTAGTAAATTGGATGAAGCTTTCTTT,CAWSVLPTGSKLDEAFF
NA,TRBV5-4,TRBJ2-3,NA,TGTGCCAGCAGCTTGGCTCAGTACACAGATACGCAGTATTTT,CASSLAQYTDTQYF
TRBD2,TRBV7-9,TRBJ2-7,NA,TGTGCCAGCACCACGACTAGCGGGAATGCGTACGAGCAGTACTTC,CASTTTSGNAYEQYF
NA,TRBV5-1,TRBJ2-7,NA,TGCGCCAGCACCCAGGATACAGTCCCCAACGAGCAGTACTTC,CASTQDTVPNEQYF
NA,TRBV27,TRBJ1-2,NA,TGTGCCAGCAGTCCGCAGGGATCTGGCTACACCTTC,CASSPQGSGYTF
TRBD1,TRBV18,TRBJ1-5,NA,TGTGCCAGCTCACCCCCCGGGACAGGCCCGGGGAAGTATTTT,CASSPPGTGPGKYF
TRBD2,TRBV28,TRBJ2-1,NA,TGTGCCAGCCAAACTAGCGGGCGATACAATGAGCAGTTCTTC,CASQTSGRYNEQFF
TRBD1,TRBV2,TRBJ1-5,few,TGTGCCAGCAGTGAAACAGGGGTCCTCGGTAACCAGCATTTT,CASSETGVLGNQHF
NA,TRBV2,TRBJ2-1,NA,TGTGCCAGCGGAGATTACAATGAGCAGTTCTTC,CASGDYNEQFF
NA,TRBV2,TRBJ2-2,NA,TGTGCCAGCAGTGAAGACTCATACACCGGGGAGCTGTTTTTT,CASSEDSYTGELFF
NA,TRBV30,TRBJ2-5,NA,TGTGCCTGGAGTCGGGGCGGGGGCACCCCCGGAGAGACCCAGTACTTC,CAWSRGGGTPGETQYF
NA,TRBV27,TRBJ1-4,once,TGTGCCAGCATGGTAAACGGAGGCGCTAATGAAAAACTGTTTTTT,CASMVNGGANEKLFF
NA,TRBV5-1,TRBJ2-5,few,TGCGCCAGCAACCCCGGGAGCACCCAAGAGACCCAGTACTTC,CASNPGSTQETQYF
NA,TRBV7-9,TRBJ1-5,NA,TGTGCCAGCAGCTTAGCGGGAGGGTGGAGTGATCAGCCCCAGCATTTT,CASSLAGGWSDQPQHF
NA,TRBV5-1,TRBJ2-7,NA,TGCGCCAGCAGCTTGGCCGGTGGACAAAGGTCCTACGAGCAGTACTTC,CASSLAGGQRSYEQYF
NA,TRBV5-1,TRBJ2-1,NA,TGCGCCAGCAGCTGGCAATCGGGGGGCCGTGGATTGATCGGTGAGCAGTTCTTC,CASSWQSGGRGLIGEQFF
NA,TRBV6-5,TRBJ2-5,NA,TGTGCCAGCAGTTCCCCCAGCAGGTACCAAGAGACCCAGTACTTC,CASSSPSRYQETQYF
NA,TRBV7-6,TRBJ2-7,NA,TGTGCCAGCAGCTTAGAGGCGGATAGCTCCTACGAGCAGTACTTC,CASSLEADSSYEQYF
NA,TRBV29-1,TRBJ2-3,NA,TGCAGCGTCCGGTCAGATACGCAGTATTTT,CSVRSDTQYF
NA,TRBV19,TRBJ1-6,few,TGTGCCAGTAGTCCGGACACATTAAGTTCACCCCTCCACTTT,CASSPDTLSSPLHF
NA,TRBV30,TRBJ1-2,once,TGTGCCCAGTACCGAAGGGCGGGAGATGGCTACACCTTC,CAQYRRAGDGYTF
TRBD1,TRBV4-1,TRBJ2-1,NA,TGCGCCAGCAGCCCCTACATACCGGGACAGGGTCTTAATGAGCAGTTCTTC,CASSPYIPGQGLNEQFF
NA,TRBV5-1,TRBJ2-5,NA,TGCGCCAGCAGCTTGGGGGCCGTCCAAGAGACCCAGTACTTC,CASSLGAVQETQYF
NA,TRBV10-2,TRBJ1-1,NA,TGCGCCAGCAGTGAGGTAGTATCTGAAGCTTTCTTT,CASSEVVSEAFF
TRBD2,TRBV7-6,TRBJ2-7,NA,TGTGCCAGCAGCTTGTTAGCGGGAGAGCGCTACGAGCAGTACTTC,CASSLLAGERYEQYF
NA,TRBV5-1,TRBJ1-1,NA,TGCGCCAGCAGCCTGCGCTTCGGAGGGAACACTGAAGCTTTCTTT,CASSLRFGGNTEAFF
TRBD1,TRBV5-6,TRBJ1-2,NA,TGTGCCAGCAGCCAGGGTCCGGGACAGGTGTTGTCTGGCTACACCTTC,CASSQGPGQVLSGYTF
TRBD1,TRBV11-3,TRBJ1-5,few,TGTGCCAGCAGCTTACAATACAGGGGGCCTCAGCCCCAGCATTTT,CASSLQYRGPQPQHF
NA,TRBV7-2,TRBJ2-3,NA,TGTGCCAGCAGCCCTAATGTCGTGTGGCAGTATTTT,CASSPNVVWQYF
TRBD2,TRBV4-1,TRBJ2-2,NA,TGCGCCAGCAGCCAAGTTAGGGGAGGACTAGCGGGTCGCGCCGGGGAGCTGTTTTTT,CASSQVRGGLAGRAGELFF
TRBD1,TRBV23-1,TRBJ2-1,once,TGCGCCAGCAGTCAATTAGTTCCGAGACAGGGCGTGTGGGATGAGCAGTTCTTC,CASSQLVPRQGVWDEQFF
NA,TRBV15,TRBJ2-7,NA,TGTGCCACCAGCAGCGGCGGGGTAGATTGGAACGAGCAGTACTTC,CATSSGGVDWNEQYF